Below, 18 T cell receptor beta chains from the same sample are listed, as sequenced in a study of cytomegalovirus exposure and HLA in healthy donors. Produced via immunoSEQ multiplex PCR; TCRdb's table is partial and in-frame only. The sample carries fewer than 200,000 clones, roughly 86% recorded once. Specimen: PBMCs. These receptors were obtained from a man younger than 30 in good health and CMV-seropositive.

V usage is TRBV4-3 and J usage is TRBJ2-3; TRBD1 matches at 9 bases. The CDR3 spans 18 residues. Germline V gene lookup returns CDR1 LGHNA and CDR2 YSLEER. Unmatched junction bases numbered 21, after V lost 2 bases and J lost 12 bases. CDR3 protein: CASSQSRAPQGALRSQYF. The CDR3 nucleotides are TGCGCCAGCAGCCAATCGCGCGCCCCACAGGGGGCACTCAGGTCACAGTATTTT.

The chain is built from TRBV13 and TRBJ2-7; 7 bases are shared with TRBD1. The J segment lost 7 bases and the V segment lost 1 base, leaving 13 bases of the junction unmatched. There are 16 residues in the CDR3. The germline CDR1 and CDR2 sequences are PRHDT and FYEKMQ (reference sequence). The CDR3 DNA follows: TGTGCCAGCAGCTTAGCCCCCCCGACAGGGCTCGGGGAGCAGTACTTC. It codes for CASSLAPPTGLGEQYF.

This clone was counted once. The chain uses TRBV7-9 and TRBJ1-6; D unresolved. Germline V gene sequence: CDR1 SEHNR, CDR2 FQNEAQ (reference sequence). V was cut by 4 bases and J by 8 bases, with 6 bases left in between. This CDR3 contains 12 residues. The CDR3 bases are TGTGCCAGCAGCTATCAGGATTCACCCCTCCACTTT. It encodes CASSYQDSPLHF.

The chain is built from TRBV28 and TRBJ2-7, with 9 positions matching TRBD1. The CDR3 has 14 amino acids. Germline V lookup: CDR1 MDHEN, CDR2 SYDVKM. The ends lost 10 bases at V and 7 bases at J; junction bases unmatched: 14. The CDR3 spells CATFPKQGAREQYF. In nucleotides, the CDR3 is TGTGCCACCTTCCCTAAACAGGGGGCTAGAGAGCAGTACTTC.

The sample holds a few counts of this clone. The DNA of the CDR3 is TGTGCCAGCAGCTTAGCAGCGGGGGCCCCGACAGATACGCAGTATTTT. Translated, it gives CASSLAAGAPTDTQYF. V gene TRBV7-9 combines with J gene TRBJ2-3, with 8 bases matching TRBD2. The ends lost 0 bases at V and 3 bases at J; junction bases unmatched: 5. This CDR3 has 16 amino acids. Per germline, CDR1 SEHNR and CDR2 FQNEAQ (reference sequence).

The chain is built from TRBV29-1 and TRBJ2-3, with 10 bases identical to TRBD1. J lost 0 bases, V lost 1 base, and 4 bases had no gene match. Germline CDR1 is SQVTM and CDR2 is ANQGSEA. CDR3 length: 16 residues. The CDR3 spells CSVEGTGGSSTDTQYF. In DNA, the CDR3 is TGCAGCGTTGAAGGGACAGGGGGTTCTAGCACAGATACGCAGTATTTT.

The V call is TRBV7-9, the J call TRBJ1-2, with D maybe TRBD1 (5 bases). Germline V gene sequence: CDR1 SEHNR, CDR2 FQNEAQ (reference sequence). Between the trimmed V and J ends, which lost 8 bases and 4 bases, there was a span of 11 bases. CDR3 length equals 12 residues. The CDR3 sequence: CASAQGGYGYTF. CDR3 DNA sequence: TGTGCCAGCGCCCAGGGTGGCTATGGCTACACCTTC.

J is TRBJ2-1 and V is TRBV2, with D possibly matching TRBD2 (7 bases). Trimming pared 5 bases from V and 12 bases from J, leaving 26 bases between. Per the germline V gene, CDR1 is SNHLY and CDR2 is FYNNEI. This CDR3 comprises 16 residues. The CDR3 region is CASSSYPGGSRVRQFF. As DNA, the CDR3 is TGTGCCAGCAGTAGTTATCCGGGGGGCTCGCGGGTCAGGCAGTTCTTC.

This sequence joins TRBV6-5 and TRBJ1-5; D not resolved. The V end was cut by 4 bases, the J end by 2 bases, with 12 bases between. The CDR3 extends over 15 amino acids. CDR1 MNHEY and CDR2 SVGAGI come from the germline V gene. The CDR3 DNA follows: TGTGCCAGCAGTTCGATCCTCGGGGGCAATCAGCCCCAGCATTTT. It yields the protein CASSSILGGNQPQHF.

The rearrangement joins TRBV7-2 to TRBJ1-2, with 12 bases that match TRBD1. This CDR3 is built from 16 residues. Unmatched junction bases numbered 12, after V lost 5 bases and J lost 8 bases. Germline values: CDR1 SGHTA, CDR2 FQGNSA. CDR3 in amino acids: CASSAPGTGGWRGYTF. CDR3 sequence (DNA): TGTGCCAGCAGCGCACCCGGGACAGGGGGCTGGAGGGGCTACACCTTC.

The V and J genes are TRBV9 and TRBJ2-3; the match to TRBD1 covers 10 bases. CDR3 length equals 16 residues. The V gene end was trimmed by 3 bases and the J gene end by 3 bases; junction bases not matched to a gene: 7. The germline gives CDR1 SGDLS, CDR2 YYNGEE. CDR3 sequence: CASSARQGAGTDTQYF. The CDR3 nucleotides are TGTGCCAGCAGCGCCCGACAGGGGGCGGGTACAGATACGCAGTATTTT.

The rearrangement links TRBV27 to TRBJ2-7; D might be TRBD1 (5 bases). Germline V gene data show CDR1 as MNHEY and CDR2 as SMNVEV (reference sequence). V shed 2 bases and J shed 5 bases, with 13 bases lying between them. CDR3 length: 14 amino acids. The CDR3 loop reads CASSLQGMFDEQYF. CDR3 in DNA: TGTGCCAGCAGTTTACAGGGTATGTTCGACGAGCAGTACTTC.

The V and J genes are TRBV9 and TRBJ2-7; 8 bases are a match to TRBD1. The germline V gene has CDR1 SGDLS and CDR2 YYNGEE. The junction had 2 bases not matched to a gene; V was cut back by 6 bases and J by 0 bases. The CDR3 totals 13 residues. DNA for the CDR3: TGTGCCAGCACCGGACAGGGCTCCTACGAGCAGTACTTC. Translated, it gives CASTGQGSYEQYF.

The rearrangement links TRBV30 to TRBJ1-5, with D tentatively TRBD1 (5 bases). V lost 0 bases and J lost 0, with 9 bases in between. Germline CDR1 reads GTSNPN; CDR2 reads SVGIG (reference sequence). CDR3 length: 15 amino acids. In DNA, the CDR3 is TGTGCCTGGAGTGTCCGGAGGGGTAGCAATCAGCCCCAGCATTTT. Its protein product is CAWSVRRGSNQPQHF.

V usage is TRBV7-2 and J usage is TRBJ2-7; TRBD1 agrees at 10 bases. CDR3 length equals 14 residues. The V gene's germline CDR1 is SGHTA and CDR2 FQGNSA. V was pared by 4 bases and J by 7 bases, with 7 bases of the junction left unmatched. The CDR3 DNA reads TGTGCCAGCAGCTCATGGACAGGGGGTAAGGAGCAGTACTTC. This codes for CASSSWTGGKEQYF.

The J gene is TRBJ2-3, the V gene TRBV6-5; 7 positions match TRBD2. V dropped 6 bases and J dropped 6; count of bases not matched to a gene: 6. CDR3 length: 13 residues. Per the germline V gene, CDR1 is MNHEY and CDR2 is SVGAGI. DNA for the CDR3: TGTGCCAGCAGACGGGACTACTTGGATACGCAGTATTTT. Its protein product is CASRRDYLDTQYF.

The CDR3 coding sequence is TGCGCCAGCAGCTTGGGGTCGGGTCCCTACGAGCAGTACTTC. This encodes CASSLGSGPYEQYF. V and J are TRBV5-1 and TRBJ2-7, with D unresolved. Deletions cut 0 bases from V and 2 bases from J, with 9 bases between. The CDR3 contains 14 residues. From germline, CDR1 is SGHRS and CDR2 YFSETQ.

Written as DNA, the CDR3 is TGTGCCAGCAGCGCCTCCGGGACAGAAAATGAAAAACTGTTTTTT. Its translation: CASSASGTENEKLFF. The V gene is TRBV5-4, the J gene TRBJ1-4, with TRBD1 matching over 7 bases. CDR1 SGHNT and CDR2 YYREEE come from the germline V gene (reference sequence). Germline trimming cut 4 bases from V and 5 bases from J; bases unmatched to any gene: 8. The CDR3 consists of 15 residues.